The T cell receptor beta chain under discussion was sequenced for a study of blood T cell repertoires in COVID-19 (dated by TCRdb to about 2020). Notes on the research overall: Samples covering the acute and convalescent phases of COVID-19 were provided by collaborators in the United States, Italy and Spain. The material from the prospective study consisted of cDNA or gDNA derived from T cells, B-cell-depleted T cells, or PBMCs. The dataset comprised deeply sampled blood TCRbeta repertoires from subjects exposed to, actively infected with, or recovered from COVID-19. The repertoires were made available in a free public database intended to serve as a resource for research on the immune response to SARS-CoV-2. The samples were drawn from the first 160 participants of the ongoing ImmuneRACE study and from over 950 subjects provided by 6 global collaborators. Nearly every sample came with metadata listing a de-identified subject ID, COVID-19 status, age in years and sex. Where HLA class I and class II types were available, the types were taken from metadata supplied by the sample provider, not from assay-based typing. On the study overall, not on this receptor specifically: How much clinical and demographic metadata was included differed by source and by participant, and the metadata was provided uncurated.

Whole blood was collected in K2EDTA tubes by collaborating institutions according to the institutions' own protocols. For TCRbeta analysis, collaborator samples were shipped as frozen whole blood, as isolated PBMCs, or as DNA extracted from either sample type. Trimmed from V: 3 bases; trimmed from J: 4 bases; junction bases lacking a gene match: 4. Spanning cysteine to phenylalanine, the CDR3 consists of 15 amino acids. The CDR3 DNA has 45 bases and is translated from base 1. The germline V gene (reference sequence) supplies CDR1 LNHDA and CDR2 SQIVND. TCRbeta CDR3 regions were amplified from genomic DNA using the immunoSEQ Assay, a bias-controlled multiplex PCR. On the study's bioinformatics: The number of nucleated cells in each sample was estimated by amplification of reference gene primers within the assay. Sequence reads were collapsed and filtered to measure the absolute abundance of every unique TCRbeta CDR3 rearrangement. For each sample, productive Simpson clonality was calculated as the square root of Simpson's diversity index over productive rearrangements. The clones in this table, taken by TCRdb from immuneACCESS, are in-frame only. Not every clone is retained; where verified, under half of the shortfall comes from an unresolved V gene, and the cause of the rest is unknown. The V and J calls and clone size are taken from that table; D and trimming were inferred from the DNA. The sample table contains 75,000 to 100,000 clones; only one count was recorded for 87% of them. The ten largest account for approximately 15% of the sample.

Regarding this clone: Its recognized antigen is unknown. No much larger clone exists at a distance of one base, and base qualities are not known.

The source of this sequence is a human donor in a cohort sampled during active COVID-19. Here the chain combines TRBV19 and TRBJ2-1; 9 of the junction bases match TRBD2. Sequencing input: peripheral blood. DNA sequence: TGTGCCAGTAGTATCCCTAGCGGGGCTTACAATGAGCAGTTCTTC. Its coded protein is CASSIPSGAYNEQFF.